The 16 T cell receptor beta chains presented below share a single source sample, sequenced in a study of blood T cell repertoires in COVID-19 (dated by TCRdb to between 2020 and 2021). The library was obtained by the immunoSEQ multiplex PCR assay. Held by TCRdb, this immuneACCESS table contains in-frame sequences only and omits some clones. Under half of the omission traces to an unresolved V gene where checked; the cause of the rest is unknown. The sample table contains some 100,000 clones; only one count was recorded for 86% of them. The ten largest clones capture under 3.5% of the sample. The specimen was PBMCs or T cells enriched from blood (not recorded which). The receptors derive from a woman in her forties or fifties who had recovered from COVID-19.

The CDR3 sequence: CASSDTGQGAWRTEAFF. The CDR3 nucleotides read TGTGCCAGCAGTGACACAGGACAGGGGGCTTGGAGGACTGAAGCTTTCTTT. V usage is TRBV6-1 and J usage is TRBJ1-1; 11 positions agree with TRBD1. Trimming at V came to 3 bases and at J to 5 bases, leaving 11 bases not matched to a gene. This CDR3 is 17 amino acids long. The germline gives CDR1 MNHNS, CDR2 SASEGT.

CDR3 loop: CASSPSATEAFF. The CDR3 DNA sequence: TGTGCCAGTAGTCCGAGCGCCACTGAAGCTTTCTTT. The rearrangement uses TRBV19 and TRBJ1-1; D unresolved. Germline loops: CDR1 LNHDA, CDR2 SQIVND (reference sequence). This CDR3 is 12 amino acids long. V was pared by 5 bases and J by 4 bases, with 8 bases between.

DNA for the CDR3: TGCGCCAGCAGCTTGGGCGGGAGCACAGATACGCAGTATTTT. This gives the protein CASSLGGSTDTQYF. The chain couples TRBV5-1 to TRBJ2-3; D perhaps matches TRBD2 (5 bases). Germline V gene lookup returns CDR1 SGHRS and CDR2 YFSETQ. The CDR3 has 14 residues. The V end was cut by 0 bases, the J end by 0 bases, with 5 bases between.

The chain has TRBV18 and TRBJ1-6; 8 positions agree with TRBD1. This CDR3 region has 17 residues. The ends lost 1 base at V and 6 bases at J; junction bases unmatched: 8. Germline CDR1 is KGHSH and CDR2 is LQKENI. CDR3 loop: CASSPREPGQANSPLHF. The CDR3 nucleotides are TGTGCCAGCTCACCACGGGAACCGGGACAGGCTAATTCACCCCTCCACTTT.

This chain uses TRBV19 with TRBJ1-1; 9 nucleotides match TRBD1. The CDR3 is 14 amino acids. CDR1 is LNHDA and CDR2 is SQIVND in the germline V gene (reference sequence). V gave up 8 bases and J gave up 3 bases; unmatched junction bases: 7. CDR3 protein: CASRRQGGDTEAFF. As DNA, the CDR3 is TGTGCCAGTCGACGACAGGGGGGAGACACTGAAGCTTTCTTT. Together with reference TRBV19 and TRBJ1-1, the CDR3 gives the full variable domain: DGGITQSPKYLFRKEGQNVTLSCEQNLNHDAMYWYRQDPGQGLRLIYYSQIVNDFQKGDIAEGYSVSREKKESFPLTVTSAQKNPTAFYLCASRRQGGDTEAFFGQGTRLTVV.

The chain joins TRBV19 to TRBJ2-1; 7 nucleotides align to TRBD1. V lost 3 bases and J lost 7; bases outside the gene matches: 9. Looked up from germline, CDR1 is LNHDA and CDR2 is SQIVND (reference sequence). CDR3 size: 15 residues. The CDR3 region has the DNA TGTGCCAGTAGTATCGACAGGGAGCGAAGGAATGAGCAGTTCTTC. Translated, it gives CASSIDRERRNEQFF. The variable domain in full, completed from reference TRBV19 and TRBJ2-1, reads DGGITQSPKYLFRKEGQNVTLSCEQNLNHDAMYWYRQDPGQGLRLIYYSQIVNDFQKGDIAEGYSVSREKKESFPLTVTSAQKNPTAFYLCASSIDRERRNEQFFGPGTRLTVL.

The chain recombines TRBV7-3 with TRBJ1-1; possibly TRBD1 for D (5 bases). V gave up 5 bases and J gave up 4 bases, with 11 bases separating them. The CDR3 has 13 amino acids. Germline V CDR1 and CDR2: SGHTA, FQGTGA. Here the CDR3 DNA reads TGTGCCAGCAGCCCAAACGGGGGCACTGAAGCTTTCTTT. Translated, it gives CASSPNGGTEAFF.

CDR3 region: CASSRQGTEAFF. The CDR3 nucleotides read TGTGCCAGCAGTCGGCAGGGCACTGAAGCTTTCTTT. V is TRBV14 and J is TRBJ1-1, with D tentatively TRBD1 (5 bases). Trimming stripped 6 bases from V and 4 bases from J, with 9 bases between. There are 12 residues in the CDR3. Germline CDR1 and CDR2: SGHDN and FVKESK. The entire variable domain, with the rest obtained from reference TRBV14 and TRBJ1-1, is as follows: EAGVTQFPSHSVIEKGQTVTLRCDPISGHDNLYWYRRVMGKEIKFLLHFVKESKQDESGMPNNRFLAERTGGTYSTLKVQPAELEDSGVYFCASSRQGTEAFFGQGTRLTVV.

In this sample, this clone turned up a few times. The chain uses TRBV2 and TRBJ1-6, with TRBD1 matching over 7 bases. Germline values: CDR1 SNHLY, CDR2 FYNNEI. CDR3 length equals 14 residues. Trimming cost V 5 bases and J 10 bases; bases outside gene matches: 8. The CDR3 region is CASSPRQGKSPLHF. The CDR3 DNA follows: TGTGCCAGCAGTCCTCGACAGGGAAAGTCACCCCTCCACTTT.

The chain recombines TRBV7-9 with TRBJ2-3; 14 nucleotides line up with TRBD2. This CDR3 region has 18 residues. The V gene end was trimmed by 3 bases and the J gene end by 4 bases; junction bases not matched to a gene: 9. The germline V gene encodes CDR1 SEHNR and CDR2 FQNEAQ (reference sequence). The CDR3 reads CASSFYRGLAGGSDTQYF. The DNA of the CDR3 is TGTGCCAGCAGCTTTTACCGAGGACTAGCGGGAGGCTCAGATACGCAGTATTTT. Together with reference TRBV7-9 and TRBJ2-3, the CDR3 gives the full variable domain: DTGVSQNPRHKITKRGQNVTFRCDPISEHNRLYWYRQTLGQGPEFLTYFQNEAQLEKSRLLSDRFSAERPKGSFSTLEIQRTEQGDSAMYLCASSFYRGLAGGSDTQYFGPGTRLTVL.

The V call is TRBV9, the J call TRBJ2-2; 7 nucleotides line up with TRBD2. V shed 4 bases and J 0 bases; nucleotides not matched to a gene: 12. The CDR3 has 18 amino acids. Germline V gives CDR1 SGDLS, CDR2 YYNGEE. CDR3 DNA sequence: TGTGCCAGCAGCCACCCACGTCGGGGGGTCGCGAACACCGGGGAGCTGTTTTTT. Translating it yields CASSHPRRGVANTGELFF.

The J gene is TRBJ1-6, the V gene TRBV7-8, with D uncertain. V was clipped by 1 base and J by 0 bases, with 13 bases between them. The CDR3 is 18 amino acids. CDR1 and CDR2 from the germline V gene are SGHVS and FQNEAQ. The CDR3 loop reads CASSLGVSGYSYNSPLHF. The CDR3 DNA reads TGTGCCAGCAGCTTAGGAGTAAGCGGATACTCCTATAATTCACCCCTCCACTTT.

Details on this clone: The sample carries other DNA sequences with the same CDR3. The chain recombines TRBV9 with TRBJ2-3; no definite D call. Germline V gives CDR1 SGDLS, CDR2 YYNGEE. The CDR3 sequence is 14 residues long. V gave up 3 bases and J gave up 1 base, with 9 bases separating them. This CDR3 is CASSAHEGTDTQYF. CDR3 sequence (DNA): TGTGCCAGCAGCGCACATGAGGGCACAGATACGCAGTATTTT. Variable domain in full (rest from reference TRBV9 and TRBJ2-3): DSGVTQTPKHLITATGQRVTLRCSPRSGDLSVYWYQQSLDQGLQFLIQYYNGEERAKGNILERFSAQQFPDLHSELNLSSLELGDSALYFCASSAHEGTDTQYFGPGTRLTVL.

The chain couples TRBV5-1 to TRBJ1-2; maybe TRBD1 (6 bases). Germline CDR1 and CDR2: SGHRS and YFSETQ. The CDR3 is 12 amino acids. The V end lost 2 bases, the J end lost 8 bases, and 10 bases lay between the germline ends. In DNA form, the CDR3 reads TGCGCCAGCAGCTTTACAGGGTTGGGCTACACCTTC. Translation gives CASSFTGLGYTF.

This clone was detected a few times. The chain employs TRBV28 and TRBJ1-1; D not certain. Germline CDR1 is MDHEN and CDR2 is SYDVKM. V lost 4 bases and J lost 5, with 11 bases in between. CDR3 length: 13 amino acids. CDR3 sequence: CASSSGSGTEAFF. Written as DNA, the CDR3 is TGTGCCAGCAGTTCTGGGAGTGGAACTGAAGCTTTCTTT.

The chain couples TRBV4-1 to TRBJ1-5; 12 bases line up with TRBD1. J was trimmed by 7 bases and V by 3 bases; bases with no gene match: 7. Looked up from germline, CDR1 is MGHRA and CDR2 is YSYEKL. The CDR3 consists of 16 residues. CDR3 protein: CASSQAGTGGSQPQHF. In DNA, the CDR3 is TGCGCCAGCAGCCAGGCCGGGACAGGGGGCTCGCAGCCCCAGCATTTT.